This T cell receptor (beta chain) originates from a study of CD8 T cells in ankylosing spondylitis. Regarding the study as a whole: Disease-linked clones were found to be CD8+ and relatively rare in peripheral blood. Disease-linked clones reportedly showed significant enrichment in matched ankylosing spondylitis synovial fluid. Ankylosing spondylitis blood appeared to carry a characteristic TCR beta motif of several highly homologous variants. Prior literature has documented some motif variants in synovial fluid and blood from reactive arthritis.

There are many counts of this clonotype. Its antigen is currently unknown. Quantitative barcoded 5'-RACE was used to prepare TCR beta libraries. TCRdb fed the 5' RACE reads into MiXCR, producing one record per CDR3 protein. The sample yields 450,000 to 550,000 distinct CDR3 sequences, about 5.4% seen once. Deletions cut 6 bases from V and 0 bases from J, with 8 bases between. The CDR3 runs to 14 residues. Germline V gene sequence: CDR1 WNHNN, CDR2 SYGVQD (reference sequence). The TCR originated in a male donor with ankylosing spondylitis. The chain carries TRBV10-1 and TRBJ2-2; D tentatively fits TRBD1 or TRBD2 (5 bases each). Sequencing input: blood, either unsorted or a sorted T cell fraction (not recorded which). The CDR3 region has the DNA TGCGCCAGCAGATCGGGGCCGAACACCGGGGAGCTGTTTTTT. Its protein product is CASRSGPNTGELFF.